Listed below are T cell receptor beta chains from one sample, sequenced in a study of STAT3 mutations in large granular lymphocyte leukemia. Using immunoSEQ multiplex PCR, the repertoire was profiled, and TCRdb retains in-frame clones only, with some absent. Of approximately 43,000 clones in the sample, about three quarters were seen once. Sequencing was done on a sample of PBMCs. The receptor set was obtained from a human donor with T large granular lymphocyte leukemia. Some clones in this sample may be carry-over from other donors' samples. Both conserved end residues are part of each CDR3. The D gene is left open where the match is weak. Clone size is shown for a subset of rows, as once, few, many or a class of expanded clone.

D gene | J gene | V gene | clone size | CDR3 DNA | CDR3 protein
. | TRBJ2-3 | TRBV19 | few | TGTGCCACCCAGCTGGCGGGGAGCACAGATACGCAGTATTTT | CATQLAGSTDTQYF
. | TRBJ1-4 | TRBV6-5 | . | TGTGCCAGCAGTTACTCCCCCCGGGGCGTAGAAAAACTGTTTTTT | CASSYSPRGVEKLFF
TRBD2 | TRBJ2-1 | TRBV2 | . | TGTGCCAGCTCGCGACTAGCGGGGGGGAATCCCAATGAGCAGTTCTTC | CASSRLAGGNPNEQFF
TRBD2 | TRBJ2-1 | TRBV13 | . | TGTGCCAGCAGCCCGGGGGGACGGGCCTACAATGAGCAGTTCTTC | CASSPGGRAYNEQFF
. | TRBJ2-1 | TRBV25-1 | . | TGTGCCAGCAGTGAATTGTCAGGGGGGTCGAATGAGCAGTTCTTC | CASSELSGGSNEQFF
. | TRBJ1-4 | TRBV29-1 | . | TGCAGCGTGGGGGGTGAAAAACTGTTTTTT | CSVGGEKLFF
TRBD2 | TRBJ2-7 | TRBV28 | once | TGTGCCAGCAGTGTGACCGGACTAGCGGGGAGCTCCTACGAGCAGTACTTC | CASSVTGLAGSSYEQYF
TRBD1 | TRBJ2-7 | TRBV14 | . | TGTGCCAGCAGCCAAGCAGGACAGGTCTTCTACGAGCAGTACTTC | CASSQAGQVFYEQYF
. | TRBJ2-7 | TRBV6-5 | . | TGTGCCAGCAGTTACTCAATCTCTGCCGCCTACGAGCAGTACTTC | CASSYSISAAYEQYF
TRBD2 | TRBJ2-1 | TRBV30 | . | TGTGCCTGGAGTGTAACCCGGGCCGGGGGGGTGGATGAGCAGTTCTTC | CAWSVTRAGGVDEQFF
. | TRBJ1-4 | TRBV5-6 | once | TGTGCCAGCAGCTTGCTCCAGGGTGGCGAAAAACTGTTTTTT | CASSLLQGGEKLFF
TRBD1 | TRBJ2-1 | TRBV29-1 | . | TGCAGCGCCAGGGGGCTTGAGCAGTTCTTC | CSARGLEQFF
. | TRBJ2-1 | TRBV19 | few | TGTGCCACCGCAGACAATGAGCAGTTCTTC | CATADNEQFF
. | TRBJ1-1 | TRBV30 | . | TGTGCCTGGATTGTTTCCTCGGTAACTGAAGCTTTCTTT | CAWIVSSVTEAFF
. | TRBJ1-2 | TRBV6-1 | once | TGTGCCAGCAGTGAATTCGGGGGCATCTATGGCTACACCTTC | CASSEFGGIYGYTF
. | TRBJ2-1 | TRBV6-5 | . | TGTGCCAGCAGTTACTGGACTGTGAACTCCTACAATGAGCAGTTCTTC | CASSYWTVNSYNEQFF
. | TRBJ1-1 | TRBV7-2 | few | TGTGCCAGCAGCTTAGTTTCATCAGTTGAAGCTTTCTTT | CASSLVSSVEAFF
. | TRBJ1-2 | TRBV5-6 | . | TGTGCCAGCAGCTTGGTAGGCAGGGTGATCTATGGCTACACCTTC | CASSLVGRVIYGYTF
TRBD1 | TRBJ2-1 | TRBV7-8 | . | TGTGCCAGCAGCTTTCGGACAGGGTTCAATGAGCAGTTCTTC | CASSFRTGFNEQFF
. | TRBJ2-3 | TRBV29-1 | . | TGCAGCTCCGCTCGGGGCCCGAAAACAGATACGCAGTATTTT | CSSARGPKTDTQYF
. | TRBJ2-1 | TRBV28 | few | TGTGCCAGCAGTCCGGGCGGAGTCGGTGAGCAGTTCTTC | CASSPGGVGEQFF
. | TRBJ2-1 | TRBV2 | . | TGTGCCAGCCTTAGCGGTGCCTACAATGAGCAGTTCTTC | CASLSGAYNEQFF
. | TRBJ1-4 | TRBV5-1 | . | TGCGCCAGTGGCGGCGGAGGGGGAGGAGAAAAACTGTTTTTT | CASGGGGGGEKLFF
. | TRBJ1-5 | TRBV5-6 | once | TGTGCCAGCAGCTCCCAGAATCAGCCCCAGCATTTT | CASSSQNQPQHF
. | TRBJ1-2 | TRBV2 | once | TGTGCCAGCGGCACACAGGGTGTTGGTGGCTACACCTTC | CASGTQGVGGYTF
. | TRBJ2-1 | TRBV19 | . | TGTGCCAGTAGTGGCCGGGACCTACACCCAGCGGGTGAGCAGTTCTTC | CASSGRDLHPAGEQFF
. | TRBJ1-2 | TRBV4-3 | . | TGCGCCAGCAGCCAAGGTTGGGCAGGGACGTCGGGTGGCTACACCTTC | CASSQGWAGTSGGYTF
. | TRBJ1-5 | TRBV10-1 | . | TGCGCCAGCACGGGCAGCTATAGCAATCAGCCCCAGCATTTT | CASTGSYSNQPQHF
. | TRBJ2-3 | TRBV7-9 | . | TGTGCCAGCAGCTTAGCGGGGGGCCCAACGGAGGCGCAGTATTTT | CASSLAGGPTEAQYF
. | TRBJ2-3 | TRBV19 | few | TGTGCCAGTAGTATAATTAGCGGAACAGATACGCAGTATTTT | CASSIISGTDTQYF
TRBD1 | TRBJ1-6 | TRBV27 | . | TGTGCCACCTCCCTCGGACAGGGAGGTTCACCCCTCCACTTT | CATSLGQGGSPLHF
TRBD1 | TRBJ1-5 | TRBV28 | . | TGTGCCAGCAGTCTAGGGGGCTCTCAGCCCCAGCATTTT | CASSLGGSQPQHF
. | TRBJ1-2 | TRBV28 | . | TGTGCCAGCAGTGCTGACACGAGGCTGGGCTACACCTTC | CASSADTRLGYTF